This passage covers 9 T cell receptor beta chains from one sample sequenced in a study of T cell responses to AZD1222 COVID-19 vaccine. Some clones are missing from TCRdb's copy, which holds only in-frame ones; the method was immunoSEQ multiplex PCR. The sample holds around 120,000 clones, about 90% seen once. This sample comprised peripheral blood, obtained on day 0 of AZD1222 vaccination. These TCRs come from an adult in good health.

V gene TRBV19 combines with J gene TRBJ1-5; 8 positions agree with TRBD1. CDR1 and CDR2 from the germline V gene are LNHDA and SQIVND (reference sequence). J lost 0 bases, V lost 6 bases, and 4 bases had no gene match. The CDR3 length is 15 residues. In DNA, the CDR3 is TGTGCCAGTAGACGGACAGGGAATAGCAATCAGCCCCAGCATTTT. Translation: CASRRTGNSNQPQHF.

The rearrangement uses TRBV10-3 and TRBJ1-2; tentative D call: TRBD1 (5 bases). There are 14 residues in the CDR3. V was shortened by 4 bases and J by 2 bases, with 11 bases between the two germline ends. Germline V gene sequence: CDR1 ENHRY, CDR2 SYGVKD. The CDR3, as DNA: TGTGCCATCAGTGCTGGGGCGGGGAACTATGGCTACACCTTC. Its translation: CAISAGAGNYGYTF.

This clone was recorded once. This sequence joins TRBV5-8 and TRBJ2-5, with D tentatively TRBD1 or TRBD2 (5 bases each). Germline values: CDR1 SGHTS, CDR2 YDEGEE. CDR3 length: 16 residues. The ends were cut back, 4 bases at V and 2 bases at J, with 18 bases in the middle. This CDR3 reads CASSAHIGTLQETQYF. The CDR3 bases are TGTGCCAGCAGCGCCCATATAGGGACCTTGCAAGAGACCCAGTACTTC.

The CDR3: CASSLGTGQGELFF. CDR3 nucleotides: TGTGCCAGCAGCTTAGGTACGGGCCAGGGCGAGCTGTTTTTT. The J gene is TRBJ2-2, the V gene TRBV7-2; maybe TRBD1 (5 bases). With 1 base removed from V and 11 bases from J, the gap between germline ends came to 14 bases. The CDR3 is 14 residues long. Per the germline V gene, CDR1 is SGHTA and CDR2 is FQGNSA.

DNA for the CDR3: TGTGCCACAGCCCCCCCCCAGACCAATCAGCCCCAGCATTTT. Translation: CATAPPQTNQPQHF. The chain recombines TRBV6-4 with TRBJ1-5; D gene uncertain. V lost 10 bases and J lost 3, with 16 bases in between. The CDR3 spans 14 residues. From germline, CDR1 is MRHNA and CDR2 SNTAGT.

The chain recombines TRBV3-1 (or the pseudogene TRBV3-2) with TRBJ2-2, with D perhaps TRBD1 (5 bases). V lost 4 bases and J 5 bases, leaving 14 bases between the germline ends. The V gene's germline CDR1 is LGHDT and CDR2 YNNKEL (reference sequence). The CDR3 has 15 amino acids. CDR3 DNA: TGTGCCAGCAGCCCCAAGGGGATTAGGACCGGGGAGCTGTTTTTT. It encodes CASSPKGIRTGELFF.

The J gene is TRBJ1-4, the V gene TRBV4-3; TRBD1 agrees at 11 bases. Looked up from germline, CDR1 is LGHNA and CDR2 is YSLEER. The J segment lost 8 bases and the V segment lost 1 base, leaving 9 bases of the junction unmatched. The CDR3 contains 17 residues. This CDR3 is CASSQGTGGAFGEKLFF. The CDR3 DNA reads as TGCGCCAGCAGCCAAGGGACAGGGGGCGCGTTCGGGGAAAAACTGTTTTTT.

The rearrangement uses TRBV7-8 and TRBJ2-2, with D perhaps matching TRBD2 (6 bases). Germline values: CDR1 SGHVS, CDR2 FQNEAQ. Trimming shortened V by 5 bases and J by 0 bases, and 10 bases separated the two germline ends. The CDR3 runs to 15 residues. CDR3 amino acids: CASSRASANTGELFF. The DNA for the CDR3 is TGTGCCAGCAGCCGAGCTAGCGCGAACACCGGGGAGCTGTTTTTT. The whole variable domain, filled in from reference TRBV7-8 and TRBJ2-2, reads GAGVSQSPRYKVAKRGQDVALRCDPISGHVSLFWYQQALGQGPEFLTYFQNEAQLDKSGLPSDRFFAERPEGSVSTLKIQRTQQEDSAVYLCASSRASANTGELFFGEGSRLTVL.

V and J are TRBV7-9 and TRBJ1-6, with D possibly matching TRBD1 (5 bases). The V end lost 1 base, the J end lost 2 bases, and 18 bases lay between the germline ends. The CDR3 loop spans 19 amino acids. Germline assignment: CDR1 SEHNR and CDR2 FQNEAQ (reference sequence). Here the CDR3 reads CASSLGGGPIPAYNSPLHF. The CDR3 DNA is TGTGCCAGCAGCTTAGGTGGGGGACCGATACCCGCCTATAATTCACCCCTCCACTTT.